The 4 T cell receptor beta chains listed next were all sequenced from one sample in a study of response to subunit inactivated influenza vaccine. A single record per CDR3 protein comes from TCRdb applying MiXCR to the RT-PCR reads. In the table there are a few hundred thousand distinct CDR3 sequences, roughly 9.7% of which are singletons. The starting material was PBMCs from blood, obtained roughly 48 days after vaccination. The receptor set was obtained from a man aged 50 to 59 who received an inactivated influenza vaccine.

Only a few counts were recorded for this clonotype. The rearrangement uses TRBV6-6 and TRBJ2-1; D gene unclear. The CDR3 runs to 12 residues. V lost 5 bases and J 10 bases, leaving 12 bases between the germline ends. CDR1 and CDR2 (germline): MNHNY, SVGAGI (reference sequence). The CDR3 coding sequence is TGTGCCAGCAGTCCTCGACAAGGAGAGCAGTTCTTC. It specifies CASSPRQGEQFF.

This clonotype was detected only a few times. The CDR3 region is CASSTRTGFAETQYF. Written as DNA, the CDR3 is TGTGCCAGCAGCACGAGGACGGGGTTTGCAGAGACCCAGTACTTC. V gene TRBV7-8 combines with J gene TRBJ2-5, with D perhaps TRBD2 (5 bases). Germline CDR1 SGHVS, CDR2 FQNEAQ. The CDR3 totals 15 residues. V was shortened by 5 bases and J by 4 bases, with 17 bases between the two germline ends.

This chain connects TRBV20-1 to TRBJ2-5; 11 nucleotides line up with TRBD1. Germline CDR1 DFQATT, CDR2 SNEGSKA (reference sequence). The CDR3 totals 15 residues. The V and J ends lost 0 bases and 4 bases, in that order; junction bases with no gene match: 4. CDR3 bases: TGCAGTGCTAGAGATCGGACAGGGGGCCGAGAGACCCAGTACTTC. This codes for CSARDRTGGRETQYF.

This clonotype has just a few counts. This chain connects TRBV6-5 to TRBJ2-4, with D tentatively TRBD2 (6 bases). CDR1 MNHEY and CDR2 SVGAGI come from the germline V gene. V lost 0 bases and J lost 10, with 19 bases in between. This CDR3 comprises 16 residues. The CDR3 region is CASSYSAPGTSPIQYF. DNA for the CDR3: TGTGCCAGCAGTTACTCGGCCCCCGGGACTTCCCCAATTCAGTACTTC.